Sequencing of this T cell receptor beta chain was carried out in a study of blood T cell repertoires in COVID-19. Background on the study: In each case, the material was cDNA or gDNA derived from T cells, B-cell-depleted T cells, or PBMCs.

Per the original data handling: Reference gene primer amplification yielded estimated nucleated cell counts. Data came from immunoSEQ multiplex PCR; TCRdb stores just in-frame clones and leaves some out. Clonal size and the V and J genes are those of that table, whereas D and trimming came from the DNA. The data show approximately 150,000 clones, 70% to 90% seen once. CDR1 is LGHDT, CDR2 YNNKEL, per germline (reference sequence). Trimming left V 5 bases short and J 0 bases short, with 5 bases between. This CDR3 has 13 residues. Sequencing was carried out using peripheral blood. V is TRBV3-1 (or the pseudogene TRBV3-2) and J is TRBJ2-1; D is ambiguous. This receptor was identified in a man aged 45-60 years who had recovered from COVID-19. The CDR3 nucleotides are TGTGCCAGCAGCGGGCTCTCCTACAATGAGCAGTTCTTC. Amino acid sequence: CASSGLSYNEQFF.